These 25 T cell receptor beta chains originate from one sample sequenced in a study of identifying expanded T cells in peripheral blood. Data came from immunoSEQ multiplex PCR; TCRdb stores just in-frame clones and leaves some out. This sample carries about 91,000 clones, about nine tenths of them seen once, and the ten largest clones take about 4%. The sequencing sample was made of blood. The receptors shown here come from a person aged 18 to 70 in good health.

The chain's CDR3 is CASSTSYRTNTGELFF. The CDR3 DNA follows: TGTGCCAGCAGCACCAGCTACAGGACGAACACCGGGGAGCTGTTTTTT. V and J are TRBV28 and TRBJ2-2; D possibly corresponds to TRBD1 (5 bases). This CDR3 is built from 16 residues. The germline V and J ends were trimmed by 6 bases and 0 bases, with 14 bases remaining between them. Germline V CDR1 and CDR2: MDHEN, SYDVKM.

This chain uses TRBV28 with TRBJ1-2, with D maybe TRBD1 (6 bases). The CDR3 loop spans 14 amino acids. V shed 4 bases and J shed 4 bases, with 13 bases lying between them. Germline V gives CDR1 MDHEN, CDR2 SYDVKM. The CDR3 region has the DNA TGTGCCAGCAGTTCACCCGGGACACCCTATGGCTACACCTTC. Translating it yields CASSSPGTPYGYTF.

V usage is TRBV28 and J usage is TRBJ2-6; D call uncertain. Trimming pared 6 bases from V and 1 base from J, leaving 10 bases between. Germline values: CDR1 MDHEN, CDR2 SYDVKM. The CDR3 covers 15 residues. CDR3 sequence (DNA): TGTGCCAGCAGCAACAGTGAATCTGGGGCCAACGTCCTGACTTTC. As protein: CASSNSESGANVLTF.

The rearrangement links TRBV2 to TRBJ2-3; D not resolved. Germline V gives CDR1 SNHLY, CDR2 FYNNEI. Trimming cost V 6 bases and J 2 bases, with 6 bases left between them. The length of the CDR3 is 12 residues. CDR3 sequence reads: CASSVDTDTQYF. The CDR3 nucleotides read TGTGCCAGCAGCGTGGACACAGATACGCAGTATTTT.

This clone was recorded once. CDR3 in DNA: TGTGCGACTCATAGCGTGAGATCTTACAATGAGCAGTTCTTC. This codes for CATHSVRSYNEQFF. The chain has TRBV6-6 and TRBJ2-1; perhaps TRBD2 as D (5 bases). CDR3 size: 14 residues. Germline assignment: CDR1 MNHNY and CDR2 SVGAGI (reference sequence).

The V call is TRBV29-1, the J call TRBJ1-1, with TRBD1 identical over 8 bases. Germline values: CDR1 SQVTM, CDR2 ANQGSEA. The CDR3 runs to 14 residues. J was trimmed by 2 bases and V by 6 bases; bases with no gene match: 8. The CDR3 DNA reads as TGCAGCGTCCCGACAGGGGCTTTTAACACTGAAGCTTTCTTT. Residues: CSVPTGAFNTEAFF.

J is TRBJ1-1 and V is TRBV5-4, with D unclear. The V gene lost 1 base and the J gene lost 0 bases, with 7 bases spanning the gap. The CDR3 runs to 14 residues. Germline-derived CDR1 and CDR2 are SGHNT and YYREEE (reference sequence). The CDR3 region is CASSLRAMNTEAFF. The CDR3 DNA follows: TGTGCCAGCAGCTTGCGGGCTATGAACACTGAAGCTTTCTTT.

This chain connects TRBV6-1 to TRBJ2-7, with no clear D. The CDR3 totals 10 residues. V shed 10 bases and J shed 0 bases, with 4 bases lying between them. Germline V lookup: CDR1 MNHNS, CDR2 SASEGT. CDR3 loop: CATSSYEQYF. The CDR3 DNA reads as TGTGCCACCAGCTCCTACGAGCAGTACTTC.

This clone has just one count. The rearrangement uses TRBV30 and TRBJ2-5; possible D gene TRBD2, 7 bases. The CDR3 runs 15 residues. Germline assignment: CDR1 GTSNPN and CDR2 SVGIG (reference sequence). With 2 bases removed from V and 5 bases from J, the gap between germline ends came to 18 bases. The CDR3 loop is CAWSLGGGARETQYF. The CDR3 DNA reads as TGTGCCTGGAGTCTTGGAGGGGGGGCCCGGGAGACCCAGTACTTC.

The gene calls are TRBV11-2 and TRBJ1-1, with D uncertain. The CDR3 sequence is 13 residues long. The ends were cut back, 0 bases at V and 6 bases at J, with 8 bases in the middle. The germline gives CDR1 SGHAT, CDR2 FQNNGV. This chain's CDR3 is CASSLDREAEAFF. The CDR3 nucleotides read TGTGCCAGCAGCTTAGACCGCGAGGCTGAAGCTTTCTTT.

The V call is TRBV10-3, the J call TRBJ2-1, with 14 bases that match TRBD2. V was pared by 6 bases and J by 4 bases, with 11 bases of the junction left unmatched. Germline V gene data show CDR1 as ENHRY and CDR2 as SYGVKD. CDR3 size: 18 residues. This CDR3 is CAISPGLAGANSYNEQFF. The CDR3 region has the DNA TGTGCCATCAGCCCGGGACTAGCGGGGGCAAACTCTTACAATGAGCAGTTCTTC.

The chain recombines TRBV4-3 with TRBJ1-2; weak D call: TRBD1 (6 bases). Trimming took 3 bases from V and 7 from J, leaving 15 bases between them. Germline CDR1 reads LGHNA; CDR2 reads YSLEER. This CDR3 contains 14 residues. CDR3 in DNA: TGCGCCAGCAGCCATCCTCAGGGAGGGGGTGGCTACACCTTC. It codes for CASSHPQGGGGYTF.

V and J are TRBV28 and TRBJ2-1; weak D call: TRBD2 (7 bases). Germline lookup yields CDR1 MDHEN and CDR2 SYDVKM. V was pared by 3 bases and J by 0 bases, with 18 bases between. The length of the CDR3 is 18 residues. The CDR3 nucleotides are TGTGCCAGCAGTTTGTTAACTAGGGGGGGCGCCTCCTACAATGAGCAGTTCTTC. It codes for CASSLLTRGGASYNEQFF.

This sequence joins TRBV5-1 and TRBJ2-1; a weak D match, TRBD2 (5 bases). There are 19 residues in the CDR3. Germline CDR1 SGHRS, CDR2 YFSETQ. Trimming shortened V by 0 bases and J by 0 bases, and 19 bases separated the two germline ends. Here the CDR3 reads CASSLVVRGLRSSYNEQFF. CDR3 DNA: TGCGCCAGCAGCTTGGTTGTTCGGGGTTTGCGGAGCTCCTACAATGAGCAGTTCTTC. Complete variable domain (other parts from reference TRBV5-1 and TRBJ2-1): KAGVTQTPRYLIKTRGQQVTLSCSPISGHRSVSWYQQTPGQGLQFLFEYFSETQRNKGNFPGRFSGRQFSNSRSEMNVSTLELGDSALYLCASSLVVRGLRSSYNEQFFGPGTRLTVL.

The chain recombines TRBV7-9 with TRBJ2-2, with 14 bases fitting TRBD2. The germline V gene encodes CDR1 SEHNR and CDR2 FQNEAQ (reference sequence). The CDR3 has 16 residues. J gave up 3 bases and V 5 bases, and 2 bases lay outside the gene matches. The CDR3 protein is CASSAGLAGDTGELFF. In DNA, the CDR3 is TGTGCCAGCAGCGCGGGACTAGCGGGAGACACCGGGGAGCTGTTTTTT.

The CDR3 sequence is CASSEDSNYGYTF. In DNA form, the CDR3 reads TGCGCCAGCAGCGAGGACAGTAACTATGGCTACACCTTC. The chain recombines TRBV5-1 with TRBJ1-2; TRBD1 might be the D (6 bases). V was pared by 4 bases and J by 1 base, with 8 bases between. The CDR3 has 13 amino acids. From germline, CDR1 is SGHRS and CDR2 YFSETQ.

The chain's CDR3 is CASSQMTGSEGDTEAFF. The CDR3 DNA reads as TGTGCCAGCAGCCAAATGACAGGGAGTGAGGGGGACACTGAAGCTTTCTTT. The chain carries TRBV4-2 and TRBJ1-1; 7 bases line up with TRBD1. The CDR3 has 17 residues. Germline values: CDR1 LGHNA, CDR2 YNFKEQ. V was pared by 2 bases and J by 3 bases, with 12 bases of the junction left unmatched.

V gene TRBV4-1 combines with J gene TRBJ2-5; no clear D gene. Looked up from germline, CDR1 is MGHRA and CDR2 is YSYEKL. Trimming removed 0 bases from V and 2 bases from J, with 7 bases in between. The CDR3 totals 14 residues. In DNA, the CDR3 is TGCGCCAGCAGCCAAGAGCCTAGACAAGAGACCCAGTACTTC. It specifies CASSQEPRQETQYF.

V is TRBV25-1 and J is TRBJ1-2; D ambiguous. Deletions cut 4 bases from V and 5 bases from J, with 17 bases between. The CDR3 is 15 amino acids. Germline V gene sequence: CDR1 MGHDK, CDR2 SYGVNS. The DNA for the CDR3 is TGTGCCAGCAGTGGATCGCTTGGCGGTGAATATGGCTACACCTTC. Translating gives CASSGSLGGEYGYTF.

This rearrangement joins TRBV6-6 to TRBJ2-5, with 9 positions matching TRBD1. Germline V CDR1 and CDR2: MNHNY, SVGAGI (reference sequence). V lost 4 bases, J lost 4 bases, and 10 bases stayed unmatched. The CDR3 length is 16 residues. The CDR3 loop is CASSSTSGTGLETQYF. For the CDR3, the DNA is TGTGCCAGCAGTTCGACCTCCGGGACAGGGCTAGAGACCCAGTACTTC.

The V call is TRBV7-2, the J call TRBJ1-2, with TRBD1 matching 9 bases. Germline CDR1 is SGHTA and CDR2 is FQGNSA. This CDR3 is built from 15 residues. J lost 0 bases, V lost 5 bases, and 4 bases had no gene match. CDR3 DNA: TGTGCCAGCAGCGAGTACAGGGGGCCTAACTATGGCTACACCTTC. As protein: CASSEYRGPNYGYTF.

In its sample, this clone was seen once. The J gene is TRBJ2-2, the V gene TRBV9; no definite D call. CDR3 length equals 15 residues. The V end lost 0 bases, the J end lost 4 bases, and 10 bases lay between the germline ends. Germline V lookup: CDR1 SGDLS, CDR2 YYNGEE. CDR3 protein: CASSVGTGLTGELFF. CDR3 DNA sequence: TGTGCCAGCAGCGTAGGTACCGGGCTCACCGGGGAGCTGTTTTTT.

V is TRBV27 and J is TRBJ2-3; D is uncertain. Trimming pared 5 bases from V and 0 bases from J, leaving 12 bases between. CDR1 MNHEY and CDR2 SMNVEV come from the germline V gene (reference sequence). CDR3 size: 15 residues. The CDR3 loop reads CASSGRIASTDTQYF. The CDR3 region has the DNA TGTGCCAGCAGTGGACGGATAGCTAGCACAGATACGCAGTATTTT.

This chain uses TRBV21-1 with TRBJ2-7; the table's D call, TRBD1, was not checked against the DNA. TRBV21-1 is a known pseudogene. The CDR3 totals 14 residues. This CDR3 reads CASSLRQITYEQYF. DNA of the CDR3: TGTGCCAGCAGCCTCCGACAGATAACCTACGAGCAGTACTTC.

This clone was seen once. This chain links TRBV27 with TRBJ2-5, with 7 nucleotides matching TRBD2. CDR3 length: 19 residues. CDR1 is MNHEY, CDR2 SMNVEV, per germline (reference sequence). Losses at the gene ends were 5 bases for V and 0 bases for J; bases not matched to a gene: 18. The CDR3 nucleotides read TGTGCCAGCAGTAATCTACCTCGGTTAGCGGGCTCCCACCAAGAGACCCAGTACTTC. Protein: CASSNLPRLAGSHQETQYF.